The clone carrying this T cell receptor beta chain has a handful of counts. What it binds is not known. The sample belongs to a study of T-cell memory formation after mild COVID-19. Study findings and constraints: Clones contracting across day 15 to 85 had a balanced CD4/CD8 profile; later expanding clones leaned CD4+.

TCRdb ran MiXCR on the 5' RACE reads and lists one entry per CDR3 protein. The table shows hundreds of thousands of distinct CDR3 sequences, with 20% to 30% occurring only once. This CDR3 spans 13 amino acids. Germline CDR1 reads SGHDN; CDR2 reads FVKESK. The V and J ends lost 2 bases and 3 bases respectively, with 6 bases between them. The sequence was obtained from an adult woman who had mild COVID-19 (a few samples of this study predate the infection). Cell type and time point are not known. What was sequenced was PBMCs or a T cell subset sorted from them (not recorded which). The chain carries TRBV14 and TRBJ2-3; D gene uncertain. CDR3 loop: CASSQWLTDTQYF. As DNA, the CDR3 is TGTGCCAGCAGCCAATGGCTGACAGATACGCAGTATTTT.